Described below is a single T cell receptor (beta chain) sequence and its context. Assay used: immunoSEQ multiplex PCR; TCRdb lists only in-frame clones, some missing. The sample lists about 81,000 clones, 91% occurring once. The data were obtained in a study of blood T cell repertoires in COVID-19. The CDR3 runs to 14 residues. The V gene lost 5 bases and the J gene lost 0 bases, with 12 bases spanning the gap. Germline loops: CDR1 SGHRS, CDR2 YFSETQ. Sequencing was carried out using peripheral blood. This sequence joins TRBV5-1 and TRBJ2-7, with no clear D. This receptor was taken from a woman aged 50 to 60 in a cohort sampled during active COVID-19. The CDR3 reads CASSKTYTSYEQYF. The CDR3 nucleotides read TGCGCCAGCAGTAAGACTTATACCTCCTACGAGCAGTACTTC. Full variable domain (remainder filled in from reference TRBV5-1 and TRBJ2-7): KAGVTQTPRYLIKTRGQQVTLSCSPISGHRSVSWYQQTPGQGLQFLFEYFSETQRNKGNFPGRFSGRQFSNSRSEMNVSTLELGDSALYLCASSKTYTSYEQYFGPGTRLTVT.